Each of the 5 T cell receptor beta chains below was sequenced from the same sample in a study of blood T cell repertoires in COVID-19. The table came from immunoSEQ multiplex PCR; TCRdb's copy has only in-frame clones and leaves some out. Among around 150,000 clones listed, around 83% were seen once. What was sequenced was peripheral blood. These receptor sequences come from a man in his forties with acute or convalescent COVID-19.

The chain joins TRBV7-9 to TRBJ1-2; 7 bases agree with TRBD1. Germline CDR1 reads SEHNR; CDR2 reads FQNEAQ (reference sequence). The CDR3 is 14 amino acids. J lost 4 bases, V lost 2 bases, and 4 bases had no gene match. The CDR3 region is CASSLQGGLYGYTF. CDR3 bases: TGTGCCAGCAGCTTACAGGGGGGCCTCTATGGCTACACCTTC.

The chain recombines TRBV7-2 with TRBJ1-1; D uncertain. There are 12 residues in the CDR3. V lost 5 bases to trimming and J lost 7 bases, with 11 bases between them. In germline, CDR1 is SGHTA, CDR2 FQGNSA. CDR3 bases: TGTGCCAGCAGCCCCCGACGCGGTGAAGCTTTCTTT. Amino acid sequence: CASSPRRGEAFF.

The chain employs TRBV28 and TRBJ1-4, with 9 bases lining up with TRBD1. J was trimmed by 10 bases and V by 11 bases; bases with no gene match: 14. The length of the CDR3 is 14 residues. Germline-derived CDR1 and CDR2 are MDHEN and SYDVKM. The CDR3 DNA reads TGTGCCGGAAAAGGGGGGGACAGGGCCGCAAAACTGTTTTTT. Its protein product is CAGKGGDRAAKLFF.

CDR3 in amino acids: CASSTLGQGESPLHF. CDR3 sequence (DNA): TGTGCCAGTAGTACCCTCGGACAGGGAGAATCACCCCTCCACTTT. The rearrangement joins TRBV19 to TRBJ1-6, with 8 bases identical to TRBD1. V was clipped by 4 bases and J by 10 bases; unmatched bases: 9. The CDR3 covers 15 residues. The germline CDR1 and CDR2 sequences are LNHDA and SQIVND (reference sequence).

The genes are TRBV10-1 and TRBJ1-1, with 7 bases identical to TRBD1. CDR1 is WNHNN and CDR2 is SYGVQD in the germline V gene (reference sequence). Trimming took 8 bases from V and 2 from J; bases not matched to a gene: 8. The CDR3 is made up of 14 amino acids. The DNA for the CDR3 is TGCGCCAGCTGCAGGACAGGACATAACACTGAAGCTTTCTTT. Protein: CASCRTGHNTEAFF.